This TCR beta chain derives from a study of T-cell memory formation after mild COVID-19. About the study: Largely, the TCR clusters proved donor specific.

Findings of the study overall: Balance between CD4 and CD8 was seen in clones contracting day 15 to 85, and a CD4+ lean was seen in later expanders.

This clonotype was observed a handful of times. Its antigen is as yet unknown. V lost 0 bases to trimming and J lost 6 bases, with 15 bases between them. The CDR3 extends over 15 amino acids. CDR1 and CDR2 (germline): SGDLS, YYNGEE. Using constant-segment primers, 5'RACE produced TCR alpha and TCR beta cDNA libraries carrying sample barcodes and UMIs. MiXCR was run by TCRdb on the 5' RACE reads, yielding one entry per CDR3 protein. The sample lists tens of thousands of distinct CDR3 sequences, 10% to 15% seen once, with 27% in the top ten. Sequencing input: PBMCs or a T cell subset sorted from them (not recorded which). The gene calls are TRBV9 and TRBJ1-1; weak D call: TRBD1 (5 bases). This receptor was identified in an adult woman who had mild COVID-19 (a few samples of this study predate the infection). Cell type and time point are not known. CDR3 residues: CASSVGGTGASEAFF. The CDR3 nucleotides are TGTGCCAGCAGCGTAGGAGGGACCGGAGCCTCTGAAGCTTTCTTT.